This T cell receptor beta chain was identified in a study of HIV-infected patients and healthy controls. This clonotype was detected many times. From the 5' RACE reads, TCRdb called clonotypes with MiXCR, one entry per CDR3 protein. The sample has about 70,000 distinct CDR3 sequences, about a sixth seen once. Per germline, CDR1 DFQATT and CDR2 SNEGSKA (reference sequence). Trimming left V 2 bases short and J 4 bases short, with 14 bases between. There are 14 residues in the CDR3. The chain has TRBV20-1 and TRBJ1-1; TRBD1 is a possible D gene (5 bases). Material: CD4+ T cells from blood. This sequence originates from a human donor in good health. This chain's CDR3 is CSARFNWGSTEAFF. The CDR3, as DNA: TGCAGTGCTAGATTTAATTGGGGGAGCACTGAAGCTTTCTTT.